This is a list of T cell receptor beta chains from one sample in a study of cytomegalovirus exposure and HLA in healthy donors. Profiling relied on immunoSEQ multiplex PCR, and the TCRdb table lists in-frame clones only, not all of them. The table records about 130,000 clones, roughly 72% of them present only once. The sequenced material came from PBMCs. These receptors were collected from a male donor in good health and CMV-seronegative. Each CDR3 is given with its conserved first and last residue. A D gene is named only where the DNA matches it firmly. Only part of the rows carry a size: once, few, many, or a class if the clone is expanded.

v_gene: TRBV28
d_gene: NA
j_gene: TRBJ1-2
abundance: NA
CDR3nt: TGTGCCAGTGACGGGCGTGGAGGGCGCGGCTATGGCTACACCTTC
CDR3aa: CASDGRGGRGYGYTF

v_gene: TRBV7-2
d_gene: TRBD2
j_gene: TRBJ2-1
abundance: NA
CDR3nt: TGTGCCAGCAGCATCGCTAGCGGGAGGGCCGGTAGTGAGCAGTTCTTC
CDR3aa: CASSIASGRAGSEQFF

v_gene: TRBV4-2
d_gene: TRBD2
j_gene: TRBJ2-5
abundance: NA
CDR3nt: TGTGCCAGCAGCCAAGATCCCCAACTAGCGTACCAAGAGACCCAGTACTTC
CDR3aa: CASSQDPQLAYQETQYF

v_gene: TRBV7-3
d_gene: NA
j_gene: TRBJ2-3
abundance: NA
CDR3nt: TGTGCCAGCAGCTTAGGGCTTTCTCCCACAGATACGCAGTATTTT
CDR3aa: CASSLGLSPTDTQYF

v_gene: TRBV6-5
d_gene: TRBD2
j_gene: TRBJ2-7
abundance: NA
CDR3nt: TGTGCCAGCAGTTCCTTGACTAGCAGAGACTACGAGCAGTACTTC
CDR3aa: CASSSLTSRDYEQYF

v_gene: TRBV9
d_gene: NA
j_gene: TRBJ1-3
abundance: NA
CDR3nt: TGTGCCAGCAGCATTCACAGGGACCGCTCTGGAAACACCATATATTTT
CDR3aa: CASSIHRDRSGNTIYF

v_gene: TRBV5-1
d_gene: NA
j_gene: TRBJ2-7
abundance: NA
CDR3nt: TGCGCCAGCAGCGCAGTTGCGGGACAGACCTCCTACGAGCAGTACTTC
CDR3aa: CASSAVAGQTSYEQYF

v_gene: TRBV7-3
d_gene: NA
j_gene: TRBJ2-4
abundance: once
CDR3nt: TGTGCCAGCAGCTTAAACGGGATCCAAGGCAACATTCAGTACTTC
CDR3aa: CASSLNGIQGNIQYF

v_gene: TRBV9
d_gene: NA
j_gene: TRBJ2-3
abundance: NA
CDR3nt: TGTGCCAGCAGCGTAGCAGTAGCGCGGGATACGCAGTATTTT
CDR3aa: CASSVAVARDTQYF

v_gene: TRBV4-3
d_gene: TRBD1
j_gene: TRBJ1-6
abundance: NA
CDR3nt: TGCGCCAGCAGCCAAGGGGACAGGAATAATTCACCCCTCCACTTT
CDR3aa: CASSQGDRNNSPLHF

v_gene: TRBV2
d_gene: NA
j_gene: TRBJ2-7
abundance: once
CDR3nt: TGTGCCAGCAGTGTAGCGGCATTCTACGAGCAGTACTTC
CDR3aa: CASSVAAFYEQYF

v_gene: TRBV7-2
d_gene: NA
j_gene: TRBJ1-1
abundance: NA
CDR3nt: TGTGCCAGCAGCTACGGGTTGAACACTGAAGCTTTCTTT
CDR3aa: CASSYGLNTEAFF

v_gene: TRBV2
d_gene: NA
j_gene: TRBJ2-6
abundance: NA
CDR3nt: TGTGCCACCCTCCCAGGGGATTCCTCTGGGGCCAACGTCCTGACTTTC
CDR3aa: CATLPGDSSGANVLTF

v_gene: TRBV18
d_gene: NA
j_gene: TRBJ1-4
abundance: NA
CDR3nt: TGTGCCAGCTCACCTCTCCAGGGCGCAACTAATGAAAAACTGTTTTTT
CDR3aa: CASSPLQGATNEKLFF

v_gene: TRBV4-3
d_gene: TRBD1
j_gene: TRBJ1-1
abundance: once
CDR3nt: TGCGCCAGCAGCCAAGAGGACAGGGGGCGGTCTGAAGCTTTCTTT
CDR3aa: CASSQEDRGRSEAFF

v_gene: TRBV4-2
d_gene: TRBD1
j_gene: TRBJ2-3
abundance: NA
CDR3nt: TGTGCCAGCAGTACCGGGACAGGGAACCCTGATACGCAGTATTTT
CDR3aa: CASSTGTGNPDTQYF

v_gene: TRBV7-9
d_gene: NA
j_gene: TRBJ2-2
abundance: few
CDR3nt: TGTGCCAGCAGCTTAACCGACAGTTCCGGGGAGCTGTTTTTT
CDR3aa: CASSLTDSSGELFF

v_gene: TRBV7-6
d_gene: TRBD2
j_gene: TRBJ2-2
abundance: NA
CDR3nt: TGTGCCAGCAGCTTAGCGGAAGGCGGGAGTGACACCGGGGAGCTGTTTTTT
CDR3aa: CASSLAEGGSDTGELFF

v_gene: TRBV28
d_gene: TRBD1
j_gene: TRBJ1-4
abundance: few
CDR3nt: TGTGCCAGCAGTATGACAGGGTGGAATGAAAAACTGTTTTTT
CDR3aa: CASSMTGWNEKLFF

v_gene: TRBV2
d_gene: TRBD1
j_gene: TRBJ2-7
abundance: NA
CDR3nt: TGTGCCAGCAGCACAACTCCGAGGGGGACAGAGCACTTTTTGGACGAGCAGTACTTC
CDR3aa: CASSTTPRGTEHFLDEQYF

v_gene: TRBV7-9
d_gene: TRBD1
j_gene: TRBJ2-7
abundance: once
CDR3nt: TGTGCCAGCAGCCTCCCGGGACAGGGTTACGAGCAGTACTTC
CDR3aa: CASSLPGQGYEQYF